The clone carrying this TCR beta chain has just one count. This entry comes from a study of blood T cell repertoires in COVID-19. For the study at large: Samples taken during acute and convalescent COVID-19 were collected in the United States, Italy and Spain. In each case, the material was cDNA or gDNA derived from T cells, B-cell-depleted T cells, or PBMCs.

Original handling: How many nucleated cells were present was estimated from reference gene primer amplification. Assay used: immunoSEQ multiplex PCR; TCRdb lists only in-frame clones, some missing. V, J and clone size are taken as reported in that table, and D and trimming were inferred from the DNA itself. This sample has approximately 300,000 clones, with approximately 86% found just once. With 4 bases clipped from V and 4 bases from J, the junction kept 2 bases outside the gene matches. The CDR3 totals 13 residues. The V gene's germline CDR1 is ENHRY and CDR2 SYGVKD. The sequence was obtained from a woman between 45 and 65 years old with active or convalescent COVID-19. This chain links TRBV10-3 with TRBJ2-3; TRBD1 matches at 7 bases. The sample taken for sequencing was peripheral blood. CDR3 protein: CAISVGGPDTQYF. CDR3 nucleotides: TGTGCCATCAGTGTAGGGGGCCCAGATACGCAGTATTTT.